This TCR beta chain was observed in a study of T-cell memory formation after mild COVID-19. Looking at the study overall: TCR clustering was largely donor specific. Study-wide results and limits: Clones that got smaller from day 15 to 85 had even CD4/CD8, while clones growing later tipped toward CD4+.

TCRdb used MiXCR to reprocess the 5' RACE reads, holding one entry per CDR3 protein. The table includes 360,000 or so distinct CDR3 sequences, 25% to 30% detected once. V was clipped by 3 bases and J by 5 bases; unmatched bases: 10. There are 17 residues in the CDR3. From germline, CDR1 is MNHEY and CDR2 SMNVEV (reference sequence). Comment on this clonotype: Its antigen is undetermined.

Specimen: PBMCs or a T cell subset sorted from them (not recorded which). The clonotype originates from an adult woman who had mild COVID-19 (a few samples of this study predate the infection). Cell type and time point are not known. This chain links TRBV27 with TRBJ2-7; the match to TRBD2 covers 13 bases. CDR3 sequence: CASSFLLAGGPYDEQYF. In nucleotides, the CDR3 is TGTGCCAGCAGTTTTTTACTAGCGGGAGGGCCTTATGACGAGCAGTACTTC.